Presented here are 11 T cell receptor beta chains from one specimen sequenced in a study of T cell responses to AZD1222 COVID-19 vaccine. Profiling relied on immunoSEQ multiplex PCR, and the TCRdb table lists in-frame clones only, not all of them. The sample yields around 100,000 clones, 86% seen once. This sample comprised peripheral blood, obtained on day 0 of AZD1222 vaccination. The receptors here all came from an adult in good health.

V is TRBV5-1 and J is TRBJ2-5; D remains ambiguous. Between the trimmed V and J ends, which lost 0 bases and 1 base, there was a span of 1 base. This CDR3 comprises 12 residues. In germline, CDR1 is SGHRS, CDR2 YFSETQ. Here the CDR3 reads CASSLAQETQYF. The CDR3 DNA is TGCGCCAGCAGCTTGGCCCAAGAGACCCAGTACTTC. Filled out from reference TRBV5-1 and TRBJ2-5, the complete variable domain reads KAGVTQTPRYLIKTRGQQVTLSCSPISGHRSVSWYQQTPGQGLQFLFEYFSETQRNKGNFPGRFSGRQFSNSRSEMNVSTLELGDSALYLCASSLAQETQYFGPGTRLLVL.

V usage is TRBV27 and J usage is TRBJ1-5; no firm D call. V was shortened by 4 bases and J by 0 bases, with 4 bases between the two germline ends. Germline CDR1 is MNHEY and CDR2 is SMNVEV (reference sequence). The CDR3 runs 13 residues. CDR3 sequence: CASSSNSNQPQHF. CDR3 sequence (DNA): TGTGCCAGCAGTTCAAATAGCAATCAGCCCCAGCATTTT.

The rearrangement links TRBV5-5 to TRBJ1-5, with D hard to call. There are 15 residues in the CDR3. V was pared by 2 bases and J by 5 bases, with 14 bases between. Germline values: CDR1 SGHKS, CDR2 YYEKEE (reference sequence). DNA for the CDR3: TGTGCCAGCAGCTTTTACCCAGCCGGAGATCAGCCCCAGCATTTT. Its protein product is CASSFYPAGDQPQHF.

The CDR3 loop reads CASSLARQGAYEQYF. The CDR3 DNA sequence: TGTGCCAGCAGCTTGGCTCGACAGGGAGCCTACGAGCAGTACTTC. J is TRBJ2-7 and V is TRBV5-6; 7 positions match TRBD1. From germline, CDR1 is SGHDT and CDR2 YYEEEE. This CDR3 region has 15 residues. The V segment lost 0 bases and the J segment 2 bases; nucleotides outside the gene matches: 5.

V is TRBV6-5 and J is TRBJ2-5, with D uncertain. CDR1 and CDR2 (germline): MNHEY, SVGAGI. V lost 0 bases to trimming and J lost 8 bases, with 13 bases between them. This CDR3 spans 14 amino acids. CDR3 region: CASSYSIGSATQYF. CDR3 coding DNA: TGTGCCAGCAGTTACTCGATAGGGTCGGCCACCCAGTACTTC.

This clone appeared once. The chain joins TRBV7-2 to TRBJ2-7; D may be TRBD1 or TRBD2 (5 bases each). Germline values: CDR1 SGHTA, CDR2 FQGNSA. This CDR3 has 13 amino acids. Between the trimmed V and J ends, which lost 7 bases and 2 bases, there was a span of 12 bases. The DNA of the CDR3 is TGTGCCAGCACCCCAGGGAGAGCCTACGAGCAGTACTTC. This translates into CASTPGRAYEQYF.

This clone was seen only once. The V and J genes are TRBV7-7 and TRBJ1-1; D is perhaps TRBD1 (5 bases). Germline V gene data show CDR1 as SSHAT and CDR2 as FNYEAQ (reference sequence). The V gene lost 5 bases and the J gene lost 2 bases, with 15 bases spanning the gap. This CDR3 spans 15 amino acids. CDR3 nucleotide sequence: TGTGCCAGCAGCCCGCCCCCCGGACACAACACTGAAGCTTTCTTT. Translation: CASSPPPGHNTEAFF.

V and J are TRBV4-1 and TRBJ2-3; 7 nucleotides match TRBD1. The CDR3 extends over 19 amino acids. Per germline, CDR1 MGHRA and CDR2 YSYEKL. Germline trimming cut 1 base from V and 0 bases from J; bases unmatched to any gene: 13. Here the CDR3 DNA reads TGCGCCAGCAGCCAAGGATGGAGTGGACAGGAGACTAGCACAGATACGCAGTATTTT. Its translation: CASSQGWSGQETSTDTQYF.

The chain employs TRBV29-1 and TRBJ1-4; D gene unclear. V lost 3 bases and J 5 bases, leaving 10 bases between the germline ends. From germline, CDR1 is SQVTM and CDR2 ANQGSEA. The CDR3 contains 13 residues. CDR3 DNA sequence: TGCAGCGTTGAGAGGCCCGGGAATGAAAAACTGTTTTTT. Protein sequence: CSVERPGNEKLFF.

The chain is built from TRBV11-3 and TRBJ2-3; TRBD1 agrees at 9 bases. The CDR3 sequence is 17 residues long. Germline CDR1 is SGHNT and CDR2 is YENEEA. Unmatched junction bases numbered 9, after V lost 1 base and J lost 4 bases. The DNA for the CDR3 is TGTGCCAGCAGCTTAGGGTTGGGGACAGGGAGCTCAGATACGCAGTATTTT. Its protein is CASSLGLGTGSSDTQYF.

Only one count was recorded for this clone. The chain is built from TRBV18 and TRBJ2-1; TRBD2 matches 14 bases. With 0 bases clipped from V and 8 bases from J, the junction kept 3 bases outside the gene matches. From germline, CDR1 is KGHSH and CDR2 LQKENI. This CDR3 has 16 amino acids. This chain's CDR3 is CASSPPGTSGSHEQFF. CDR3 DNA sequence: TGTGCCAGCTCACCACCCGGGACTAGCGGGAGCCATGAGCAGTTCTTC.